This T cell receptor (beta chain) was recorded in a study of T cell responses to AZD1222 COVID-19 vaccine. The V and J ends lost 3 bases and 2 bases, in that order; junction bases with no gene match: 7. CDR3 size: 16 residues. From germline, CDR1 is MNHEY and CDR2 SMNVEV (reference sequence). Comments on this clone: Its antigen is unknown.

Findings of the study overall: White British ancestry dominated among donors, who included more females, and clonal diversity was possibly underestimated.

The protocol was immunoSEQ multiplex PCR, while the TCRdb copy is restricted to in-frame clones and leaves out a portion. The sample holds over 85,000 clones, around 90% seen once. Second-dose intervals of approximately 4 or approximately 12 weeks were pooled. Sequencing used peripheral blood, obtained 28 days after the second AZD1222 dose. The V call is TRBV27, the J call TRBJ2-3, with TRBD2 matching over 8 bases. This TCR derives from an adult who received the AZD1222 COVID-19 vaccine. The CDR3 nucleotides are TGTGCCAGCAGTTTCGGGAGGGGACAACCCACAGATACGCAGTATTTT. Translation: CASSFGRGQPTDTQYF.